What follows are 26 T cell receptor beta chains derived from one specimen sequenced in a study of cytomegalovirus exposure and HLA in healthy donors (dated by TCRdb to about 2017). Receptors were amplified or captured by the immunoSEQ multiplex PCR assay. For the multiplex PCR, a mixture combining 60 forward primers for TCR Vbeta segments and 13 reverse primers for TCR Jbeta segments was used. Imported from immuneACCESS, the table was reduced by TCRdb to in-frame sequences with V and J called. These copies leave out some clones; in studies compared against another copy, an unresolved V gene accounts for under half, and the cause of the remainder is not known. The sample contains approximately 160,000 clones, approximately 80% of them found a single time. 4.8% of the sample rests with the top ten. The sample comprised PBMCs. Receptor source: a young man in good health and CMV-seronegative.

V is TRBV19 and J is TRBJ1-1; 8 nucleotides align to TRBD1. Germline V CDR1 and CDR2: LNHDA, SQIVND (reference sequence). Trimming removed 8 bases from V and 1 base from J; junction bases left unmatched: 9. The CDR3 has 15 residues. The DNA of the CDR3 is TGTGCCAGTTGGGGGCAGGGGGCGCGGAACACTGAAGCTTTCTTT. This sequence encodes CASWGQGARNTEAFF. Together with reference TRBV19 and TRBJ1-1, the CDR3 gives the full variable domain: DGGITQSPKYLFRKEGQNVTLSCEQNLNHDAMYWYRQDPGQGLRLIYYSQIVNDFQKGDIAEGYSVSREKKESFPLTVTSAQKNPTAFYLCASWGQGARNTEAFFGQGTRLTVV.

The rearrangement links TRBV29-1 to TRBJ2-1; TRBD2 aligns across 7 bases. The germline gives CDR1 SQVTM, CDR2 ANQGSEA. This CDR3 comprises 17 residues. The junction had 21 bases not matched to a gene; V was cut back by 4 bases and J by 9 bases. The CDR3 here is CSVAVGLAGEFKSEQFF. The DNA for the CDR3 is TGCAGCGTTGCCGTTGGGTTGGCGGGAGAGTTTAAAAGTGAGCAGTTCTTC.

V is TRBV5-1 and J is TRBJ1-1, with D hard to call. V lost 1 base and J 0 bases, leaving 7 bases between the germline ends. CDR1 and CDR2 from the germline V gene are SGHRS and YFSETQ. The CDR3 sequence is 14 residues long. The CDR3 DNA sequence: TGCGCCAGCAGCTTGCAATCGGTGAACACTGAAGCTTTCTTT. Amino acids: CASSLQSVNTEAFF.

This chain uses TRBV29-1 with TRBJ1-1, with unresolved D. Germline lookup yields CDR1 SQVTM and CDR2 ANQGSEA. This CDR3 spans 11 amino acids. V shed 4 bases and J shed 5 bases, with 8 bases lying between them. The CDR3 bases are TGCAGCGTTGTAGGGAGGACTGAAGCTTTCTTT. It yields the protein CSVVGRTEAFF.

This clone turned up a few times. In DNA form, the CDR3 reads TGTGCCAGCAGTGGGTTCAGGGGGCGAAATAATTCACCCCTCCACTTT. Its protein product is CASSGFRGRNNSPLHF. V gene TRBV2 combines with J gene TRBJ1-6; 8 bases are a match to TRBD1. From germline, CDR1 is SNHLY and CDR2 FYNNEI. The CDR3 is made up of 16 amino acids. After removal of 4 bases from V and 5 bases from J, the junction contained 7 bases not matched to a gene.

The chain has TRBV11-3 and TRBJ2-1, with D possibly TRBD1 on 5 matching bases. The V end was cut by 6 bases, the J end by 8 bases, with 14 bases between. This CDR3 contains 13 residues. CDR1 and CDR2 from the germline V gene are SGHNT and YENEEA. CDR3 loop: CASSSLRVDEQFF. The CDR3 DNA is TGTGCCAGCAGTAGTCTCAGGGTGGATGAGCAGTTCTTC.

The CDR3 region has the DNA TGTGCCAGTAGTATAACAGGGGTCCACGAGCAGTACTTC. Protein product: CASSITGVHEQYF. The rearrangement links TRBV19 to TRBJ2-7; 7 nucleotides agree with TRBD1. This CDR3 comprises 13 residues. Unmatched junction bases numbered 3, after V lost 2 bases and J lost 5 bases. Germline V gene data show CDR1 as LNHDA and CDR2 as SQIVND (reference sequence).

The chain recombines TRBV9 with TRBJ2-5; 9 bases are shared with TRBD2. In germline, CDR1 is SGDLS, CDR2 YYNGEE. The CDR3 has 15 amino acids. Trimming cost V 3 bases and J 7 bases; bases outside gene matches: 10. CDR3 residues: CASSAGGRGGGTQYF. CDR3 bases: TGTGCCAGCAGCGCCGGAGGGCGGGGGGGCGGGACCCAGTACTTC. The entire variable domain, with the rest obtained from reference TRBV9 and TRBJ2-5, is as follows: DSGVTQTPKHLITATGQRVTLRCSPRSGDLSVYWYQQSLDQGLQFLIQYYNGEERAKGNILERFSAQQFPDLHSELNLSSLELGDSALYFCASSAGGRGGGTQYFGPGTRLLVL.

The chain is built from TRBV7-9 and TRBJ2-1; D might be TRBD2 (5 bases). The V and J ends lost 7 bases and 8 bases respectively, with 21 bases between them. CDR3 length equals 15 residues. Germline V CDR1 and CDR2: SEHNR, FQNEAQ (reference sequence). The CDR3 sequence is CASNGGGRFRHEQFF. The CDR3, as DNA: TGTGCCAGCAACGGAGGTGGAAGGTTCCGTCATGAGCAGTTCTTC.

A single count supports this clone. The rearrangement uses TRBV5-1 and TRBJ1-5; no firm D call. Per the germline V gene, CDR1 is SGHRS and CDR2 is YFSETQ. V was cut by 0 bases and J by 0 bases, with 7 bases left in between. There are 15 residues in the CDR3. As DNA, the CDR3 is TGCGCCAGCAGCTTGGGACGGGATAGCAATCAGCCCCAGCATTTT. Its protein product is CASSLGRDSNQPQHF.

This sequence joins TRBV6-6 and TRBJ2-7; D gene uncertain. Germline V lookup: CDR1 MNHNY, CDR2 SVGAGI (reference sequence). This CDR3 has 12 residues. The V end lost 4 bases, the J end lost 3 bases, and 7 bases lay between the germline ends. The CDR3 sequence: CASSSSSYEQYF. CDR3 DNA: TGTGCCAGCAGTTCCTCCAGCTACGAGCAGTACTTC.

The chain joins TRBV2 to TRBJ2-3; 10 bases match TRBD2. The CDR3 contains 20 residues. V lost 5 bases, J lost 10 bases, and 27 bases stayed unmatched. CDR1 is SNHLY, CDR2 FYNNEI, per germline. CDR3 region: CASSYFQLAGLSLSGGAQYF. The CDR3 DNA is TGTGCCAGCAGTTACTTCCAACTAGCGGGGCTATCATTATCTGGAGGAGCGCAGTATTTT.

The chain carries TRBV7-9 and TRBJ1-1; D possibly corresponds to TRBD1 (5 bases). The CDR3 has 13 residues. CDR1 and CDR2 from the germline V gene are SEHNR and FQNEAQ (reference sequence). V was cut by 5 bases and J by 1 base, with 8 bases left in between. This CDR3 reads CASSTQENTEAFF. DNA for the CDR3: TGTGCCAGCAGCACACAGGAGAACACTGAAGCTTTCTTT.

The chain links TRBV7-4 to TRBJ2-1, with D perhaps matching TRBD2 (5 bases). V lost 6 bases and J 10 bases, leaving 13 bases between the germline ends. Germline V gene data show CDR1 as SGHVT and CDR2 as SQSDAQ. The CDR3 contains 12 residues. CDR3 amino acids: CASRQFRGEQFF. The CDR3 DNA is TGTGCCAGCAGACAATTCCGAGGGGAGCAGTTCTTC. The complete variable domain, with remaining parts taken from reference TRBV7-4 and TRBJ2-1, reads GAGVSQSPRYKVAKRGRDVALRCDSISGHVTLYWYRQTLGQGSEVLTYSQSDAQRDKSGRPSGRFSAERPERSVSTLKIQRTEQGDSAVYLCASRQFRGEQFFGPGTRLTVL.

This sequence joins TRBV28 and TRBJ1-5; the D is unclear. Germline V gene data show CDR1 as MDHEN and CDR2 as SYDVKM. The CDR3 totals 14 residues. With 1 base removed from V and 5 bases from J, the gap between germline ends came to 9 bases. This chain's CDR3 is CASSLSSTHQPQHF. The CDR3 nucleotides are TGTGCCAGCAGTTTATCCTCTACCCATCAGCCCCAGCATTTT.

This clone was detected once. The J gene is TRBJ2-7, the V gene TRBV4-3; 9 bases map to TRBD1. The CDR3 spans 14 residues. The junction had 8 bases not matched to a gene; V was cut back by 8 bases and J by 3 bases. Per the germline V gene, CDR1 is LGHNA and CDR2 is YSLEER. CDR3 in amino acids: CASAQATGGYEQYF. The CDR3 nucleotides are TGCGCCAGCGCCCAGGCGACAGGGGGCTACGAGCAGTACTTC.

In DNA form, the CDR3 reads TGTGCCAGCTCACCACAGGGGACTGGGGCCAACGTCCTGACTTTC. Its translation is CASSPQGTGANVLTF. V usage is TRBV18 and J usage is TRBJ2-6; tentative D call: TRBD1 (5 bases). V gave up 1 base and J gave up 2 bases, with 6 bases separating them. Germline V gene lookup returns CDR1 KGHSH and CDR2 LQKENI. The CDR3 has 15 residues.

V usage is TRBV14 and J usage is TRBJ2-1, with TRBD2 identical over 7 bases. The germline gives CDR1 SGHDN, CDR2 FVKESK. After removal of 0 bases from V and 9 bases from J, the junction contained 20 bases not matched to a gene. The CDR3 totals 19 residues. CDR3 nucleotides: TGTGCCAGCAGCCAAGACTACTATTCTGGTGCGGGAGTTTTTGGTGAGCAGTTCTTC. This sequence encodes CASSQDYYSGAGVFGEQFF.

The V gene is TRBV11-1, the J gene TRBJ1-1, with D possibly being TRBD1 (5 bases). V was trimmed by 0 bases and J by 3 bases, leaving 11 bases between them. Germline V lookup: CDR1 SGHAT, CDR2 FQDESV (reference sequence). CDR3 length equals 15 residues. CDR3: CASSLAPLGDTEAFF. The CDR3 nucleotides are TGTGCCAGCAGCTTAGCCCCATTAGGGGACACTGAAGCTTTCTTT.

The V gene is TRBV7-9, the J gene TRBJ2-7, with D unclear. CDR1 and CDR2 from the germline V gene are SEHNR and FQNEAQ (reference sequence). CDR3 length: 13 amino acids. V lost 3 bases, J lost 5 bases, and 11 bases lay in between. This CDR3 is CASSFQINDEQYF. The CDR3 DNA is TGTGCCAGCAGCTTTCAGATCAACGACGAGCAGTACTTC.

The sample holds a few counts of this clone. The DNA of the CDR3 is TGTGCCAGCAAGGGAGTGTATGGCTACACCTTC. Residues: CASKGVYGYTF. The chain uses TRBV25-1 and TRBJ1-2, with D hard to call. The germline V gene has CDR1 MGHDK and CDR2 SYGVNS. V was cut by 7 bases and J by 5 bases, with 8 bases left in between. The CDR3 length is 11 residues.

V and J are TRBV5-1 and TRBJ2-1; D not resolved. The CDR3 consists of 15 residues. Trimming stripped 4 bases from V and 0 bases from J, with 11 bases between. Germline assignment: CDR1 SGHRS and CDR2 YFSETQ. In DNA, the CDR3 is TGCGCCAGCAGCGCCCACAGAGACTCCTACAATGAGCAGTTCTTC. Its translation: CASSAHRDSYNEQFF.

This chain joins TRBV6-1 and TRBJ1-5; the match to TRBD1 covers 8 bases. Germline CDR1 MNHNS, CDR2 SASEGT. Germline trimming cut 3 bases from V and 1 base from J; bases unmatched to any gene: 5. The CDR3 is 16 residues long. This CDR3 is CASSDRGPRSNQPQHF. The CDR3 coding sequence is TGTGCCAGCAGTGACAGGGGGCCGAGGAGCAATCAGCCCCAGCATTTT.

The rearrangement joins TRBV19 to TRBJ2-1; 11 bases align to TRBD2. Germline V gene lookup returns CDR1 LNHDA and CDR2 SQIVND (reference sequence). The CDR3 spans 14 residues. V lost 9 bases to trimming and J lost 8 bases; unmatched junction nucleotides: 9. CDR3 residues: CASTPSGRTHEQFF. The CDR3 DNA is TGTGCCAGCACCCCTAGCGGGAGGACCCATGAGCAGTTCTTC.

This chain uses TRBV10-3 with TRBJ2-3, with D possibly being TRBD2 (5 bases). Germline V lookup: CDR1 ENHRY, CDR2 SYGVKD. The CDR3 runs 14 residues. The V and J ends lost 5 bases and 0 bases respectively, with 9 bases between them. The CDR3 sequence: CAISRTGSTDTQYF. For the CDR3, the DNA is TGTGCCATCAGTCGGACGGGGAGCACAGATACGCAGTATTTT.

The gene calls are TRBV7-2 and TRBJ1-4; D is uncertain. Trimming removed 5 bases from V and 3 bases from J, with 13 bases in between. The CDR3 totals 15 residues. Germline CDR1 SGHTA, CDR2 FQGNSA. The CDR3 coding sequence is TGTGCCAGCAGCCTGAGGCTCTCCCCTAATGAAAAACTGTTTTTT. It is translated as CASSLRLSPNEKLFF. Supplemented by reference TRBV7-2 and TRBJ1-4, the full variable domain reads GAGVSQSPSNKVTEKGKDVELRCDPISGHTALYWYRQSLGQGLEFLIYFQGNSAPDKSGLPSDRFSAERTGGSVSTLTIQRTQQEDSAVYLCASSLRLSPNEKLFFGSGTQLSVL.